These 17 T cell receptor beta chains came from one sample sequenced in a study of blood T cell repertoires in COVID-19 (dated by TCRdb to about 2020). The library relied on the immunoSEQ multiplex PCR assay. This is the immuneACCESS table as TCRdb keeps it, with only in-frame sequences that have V and J called. A part of the clones is gone; compared with another copy, unresolved V genes explain less than half, and the rest is unexplained. The sample profile shows approximately 200,000 clones; roughly 82% of them were found once. More than 7.5% of the sample goes to the ten largest clones. The sample was PBMCs or T cells enriched from blood (not recorded which). All receptors come from a woman in her thirties who had recovered from COVID-19.

The chain is built from TRBV19 and TRBJ2-1, with TRBD2 matching 11 bases. From germline, CDR1 is LNHDA and CDR2 SQIVND (reference sequence). The CDR3 runs to 17 residues. After removal of 0 bases from V and 4 bases from J, the junction contained 5 bases not matched to a gene. The CDR3 is CASSIELAGAIYNEQFF. The CDR3 DNA reads TGTGCCAGTAGTATAGAACTAGCGGGAGCCATTTACAATGAGCAGTTCTTC.

The chain is built from TRBV11-1 and TRBJ2-5; the match to TRBD2 covers 7 bases. Germline loops: CDR1 SGHAT, CDR2 FQDESV (reference sequence). CDR3 length: 14 residues. Trimming at V came to 0 bases and at J to 3 bases, leaving 1 base not matched to a gene. CDR3 DNA: TGTGCCAGCAGCTTAGCCGGGGGGAAAGAGACCCAGTACTTC. Translating gives CASSLAGGKETQYF. Looking up the rest from reference TRBV11-1 and TRBJ2-5 gives the full variable domain: EAEVAQSPRYKITEKSQAVAFWCDPISGHATLYWYRQILGQGPELLVQFQDESVVDDSQLPKDRFSAERLKGVDSTLKIQPAELGDSAMYLCASSLAGGKETQYFGPGTRLLVL.

The rearrangement joins TRBV7-6 to TRBJ2-7, with a weak D call TRBD2 (7 bases). The V end was cut by 5 bases, the J end by 4 bases, with 21 bases between. Germline V gives CDR1 SGHVS, CDR2 FNYEAQ. There are 16 residues in the CDR3. This chain's CDR3 is CASSVEGRGTSYEQYF. CDR3 coding DNA: TGTGCCAGCAGCGTCGAAGGGAGGGGGACTTCTTACGAGCAGTACTTC. Full variable domain (outside the CDR3, taken from reference TRBV7-6 and TRBJ2-7): GAGVSQSPRYKVTKRGQDVALRCDPISGHVSLYWYRQALGQGPEFLTYFNYEAQQDKSGLPNDRFSAERPEGSISTLTIQRTEQRDSAMYRCASSVEGRGTSYEQYFGPGTRLTVT.

V and J are TRBV3-1 (or the pseudogene TRBV3-2) and TRBJ2-1, with TRBD2 as a possible D gene (6 bases). CDR1 and CDR2 (germline): LGHDT, YNNKEL (reference sequence). The CDR3 covers 15 residues. V lost 1 base and J lost 7, with 14 bases in between. CDR3 DNA sequence: TGTGCCAGCAGCCAAGGAAGCGGGCCGAGGAATGAGCAGTTCTTC. This gives the protein CASSQGSGPRNEQFF.

The V and J genes are TRBV30 and TRBJ2-7; 9 bases align to TRBD1. This CDR3 is built from 15 residues. Germline CDR1 and CDR2: GTSNPN and SVGIG (reference sequence). J lost 2 bases, V lost 0 bases, and 5 bases had no gene match. CDR3 protein: CAWSVQTGGAYEQYF. CDR3 sequence (DNA): TGTGCCTGGAGTGTCCAGACAGGGGGGGCCTACGAGCAGTACTTC. Supplemented by reference TRBV30 and TRBJ2-7, the full variable domain reads SQTIHQWPATLVQPVGSPLSLECTVEGTSNPNLYWYRQAAGRGLQLLFYSVGIGQISSEVPQNLSASRPQDRQFILSSKKLLLSDSGFYLCAWSVQTGGAYEQYFGPGTRLTVT.

This sequence joins TRBV18 and TRBJ2-2; 10 bases are shared with TRBD1. Trimming at V came to 2 bases and at J to 5 bases, leaving 8 bases not matched to a gene. Germline loops: CDR1 KGHSH, CDR2 LQKENI. The CDR3 covers 17 residues. CDR3 sequence: CASSPTTGGVSTGELFF. CDR3 DNA sequence: TGTGCCAGCTCACCAACGACAGGGGGCGTGAGTACCGGGGAGCTGTTTTTT.

The V gene is TRBV6-1, the J gene TRBJ2-2; D remains unclear. CDR1 and CDR2 from the germline V gene are MNHNS and SASEGT. This CDR3 has 12 residues. V lost 1 base, J lost 7 bases, and 4 bases lay in between. CDR3 sequence reads: CASSEVYGELFF. In DNA form, the CDR3 reads TGTGCCAGCAGTGAAGTTTACGGGGAGCTGTTTTTT.

V is TRBV9 and J is TRBJ2-3; 11 nucleotides agree with TRBD2. Trimming at V came to 3 bases and at J to 3 bases, leaving 6 bases not matched to a gene. The V gene's germline CDR1 is SGDLS and CDR2 YYNGEE. This CDR3 has 16 residues. This CDR3 is CASSALTSGTTDTQYF. The CDR3 DNA reads as TGTGCCAGCAGCGCTTTGACTAGCGGGACTACAGATACGCAGTATTTT.

The chain carries TRBV7-9 and TRBJ2-1; TRBD2 agrees at 8 bases. CDR1 SEHNR and CDR2 FQNEAQ come from the germline V gene (reference sequence). The V segment lost 6 bases and the J segment 10 bases; nucleotides outside the gene matches: 17. This CDR3 spans 16 amino acids. For the CDR3, the DNA is TGTGCCAGCAGTCCTGAGGGTAGCGGGATTCCAAGAGAGCAGTTCTTC. This codes for CASSPEGSGIPREQFF.

The rearrangement links TRBV4-1 to TRBJ1-3; D unresolved. Germline V CDR1 and CDR2: MGHRA, YSYEKL. CDR3 length: 14 residues. The germline V and J ends were trimmed by 1 base and 3 bases, with 7 bases remaining between them. CDR3 sequence: CASSQVLRGNTIYF. CDR3 bases: TGCGCCAGCAGCCAAGTGTTGCGTGGAAACACCATATATTTT.

V is TRBV11-1 and J is TRBJ2-1; possible D gene TRBD2, 5 bases. Germline V lookup: CDR1 SGHAT, CDR2 FQDESV (reference sequence). The CDR3 has 15 residues. Trimming removed 0 bases at V and 6 bases at J, with 12 bases between. DNA of the CDR3: TGTGCCAGCAGCTTAGCGTCTCCGGGAATCAATGAGCAGTTCTTC. Translation: CASSLASPGINEQFF.

The V and J genes are TRBV5-6 and TRBJ2-2; TRBD2 aligns across 14 bases. Germline values: CDR1 SGHDT, CDR2 YYEEEE. The CDR3 spans 16 residues. After removal of 3 bases from V and 4 bases from J, the junction contained 2 bases not matched to a gene. In nucleotides, the CDR3 is TGTGCCAGCAGCTGGGGGACTAGCGGGAGCACCGGGGAGCTGTTTTTT. Translated: CASSWGTSGSTGELFF.

The genes are TRBV7-3 and TRBJ2-2, with D hard to call. The germline V and J ends were trimmed by 3 bases and 0 bases, with 8 bases remaining between them. CDR1 is SGHTA and CDR2 is FQGTGA in the germline V gene. The CDR3 contains 15 residues. DNA for the CDR3: TGTGCCAGCAGCTTGGCTAGACCGAACACCGGGGAGCTGTTTTTT. Its protein is CASSLARPNTGELFF.

The chain carries TRBV6-5 and TRBJ1-3; TRBD1 matches at 7 bases. Per the germline V gene, CDR1 is MNHEY and CDR2 is SVGAGI. Unmatched junction bases numbered 5, after V lost 2 bases and J lost 4 bases. CDR3 length: 15 amino acids. CDR3 region: CASSYEGAQGNTIYF. The CDR3 nucleotides are TGTGCCAGCAGTTACGAGGGGGCGCAGGGAAACACCATATATTTT.

The chain employs TRBV28 and TRBJ2-7; 9 nucleotides agree with TRBD2. Per the germline V gene, CDR1 is MDHEN and CDR2 is SYDVKM. The junction had 4 bases not matched to a gene; V was cut back by 2 bases and J by 2 bases. This CDR3 is 15 amino acids long. This CDR3 is CASSLGAGGPYEQYF. Written as DNA, the CDR3 is TGTGCCAGCAGTTTAGGGGCGGGAGGGCCCTACGAGCAGTACTTC.

In the case of this clone: An end of the junction does not agree with germline; a read error may underlie this. The chain recombines TRBV6-5 with TRBJ1-5, with unresolved D. This CDR3 comprises 15 residues. The V gene's germline CDR1 is MNHEY and CDR2 SVGAGI. This CDR3 is CASRIDGNSHQPQHF. CDR3 DNA sequence: TGTGCCAGCAGGATCGACGGTAATAGCCATCAGCCCCAGCATTTT.

The chain combines TRBV28 with TRBJ1-5, with D unclear. V gave up 7 bases and J gave up 0 bases, with 25 bases separating them. This CDR3 has 19 residues. In germline, CDR1 is MDHEN, CDR2 SYDVKM. The CDR3: CASTLRREDAAYSNQPQHF. CDR3 DNA sequence: TGTGCCAGCACTCTCAGGCGGGAGGACGCCGCTTATAGCAATCAGCCCCAGCATTTT.